This T cell receptor beta chain was obtained from a study of cytomegalovirus exposure and HLA in healthy donors. Study-level points and caveats: There was a cluster of highly shared sequence variants that was likely a sequencing artifact. According to an earlier analysis, most TCR beta V segments yielded productive rearrangements about 90% or about 30% of the time.

It was with 60 Vbeta and 13 Jbeta primers that the PCR ran. Data came from immunoSEQ multiplex PCR; TCRdb stores just in-frame clones and leaves some out. The top ten hold around 3.5% of the sample, which has over 150,000 clones, about three quarters seen once. Details on this clone: Its antigen is unidentified.

It was healthy bone marrow donors who served as donors. This TCR was sampled from a woman in her sixties in good health and CMV-seropositive. The sample was PBMCs.

CDR3 amino acids: CAISPSGLSTDTQYF. For the CDR3, the DNA is TGTGCCATCAGCCCTTCGGGACTTAGCACAGATACGCAGTATTTT. The chain combines TRBV10-3 with TRBJ2-3; TRBD2 is a possible D gene (6 bases). Trimming shortened V by 6 bases and J by 0 bases, and 13 bases separated the two germline ends. The CDR3 is made up of 15 amino acids. Germline assignment: CDR1 ENHRY and CDR2 SYGVKD.